This entry lists 28 T cell receptor beta chains sequenced from one sample in a study of shared clonotypes between healthy human individuals. Some clones are missing from TCRdb's copy, which holds only in-frame ones; the method was immunoSEQ multiplex PCR. This sample has around 440,000 clones; roughly four fifths occur once, and the top ten carry around 12%. The sample consisted of PBMCs. Receptors were obtained from a woman between 40 and 50 years old in good health. Some clones in this sample may be carry-over from other donors' samples.

The chain uses TRBV7-9 and TRBJ2-1; TRBD1 might be the D (6 bases). Germline CDR1 is SEHNR and CDR2 is FQNEAQ (reference sequence). This CDR3 spans 16 amino acids. Trimming shortened V by 4 bases and J by 8 bases, and 21 bases separated the two germline ends. Written as DNA, the CDR3 is TGTGCCAGCAGCTCTGACGGGACAACTACTCGCCATGAGCAGTTCTTC. Its translation is CASSSDGTTTRHEQFF.

V is TRBV28 and J is TRBJ2-7; D perhaps matches TRBD2 (6 bases). The CDR3 contains 15 residues. Germline V CDR1 and CDR2: MDHEN, SYDVKM. V was cut by 5 bases and J by 1 base, with 15 bases left in between. CDR3 sequence reads: CASSPAGRLSYEQYF. The DNA of the CDR3 is TGTGCCAGCAGTCCCGCAGGGAGGTTGTCCTACGAGCAGTACTTC.

J is TRBJ2-3 and V is TRBV7-6, with D perhaps given as TRBD1 or TRBD2 (7 bases each). The CDR3 runs to 12 residues. Trimming removed 5 bases from V and 9 bases from J, with 12 bases in between. CDR1 SGHVS and CDR2 FNYEAQ come from the germline V gene. The CDR3 reads CASSLQGGTQYF. The CDR3 bases are TGTGCCAGCAGCCTTCAGGGGGGGACGCAGTATTTT.

The CDR3 DNA reads TGTGCCAGCGGGGAGGGGGGCTGGTACGAGCAGTACTTC. Residues: CASGEGGWYEQYF. This rearrangement joins TRBV2 to TRBJ2-7; perhaps TRBD2 as D (7 bases). The CDR3 extends over 13 amino acids. Trimming pared 8 bases from V and 4 bases from J, leaving 15 bases between. Germline CDR1 SNHLY, CDR2 FYNNEI. The entire variable domain, with the rest obtained from reference TRBV2 and TRBJ2-7, is as follows: EPEVTQTPSHQVTQMGQEVILRCVPISNHLYFYWYRQILGQKVEFLVSFYNNEISEKSEIFDDQFSVERPDGSNFTLKIRSTKLEDSAMYFCASGEGGWYEQYFGPGTRLTVT.

This clone was recorded once. The chain carries TRBV5-1 and TRBJ2-1; 7 bases line up with TRBD1. The ends lost 4 bases at V and 6 bases at J; junction bases unmatched: 13. The V gene's germline CDR1 is SGHRS and CDR2 YFSETQ. The CDR3 is made up of 16 amino acids. This chain's CDR3 is CASSATGLAASNEQFF. CDR3 bases: TGCGCCAGCAGCGCGACAGGGTTAGCCGCGTCCAATGAGCAGTTCTTC. Full variable domain (missing parts from reference TRBV5-1 and TRBJ2-1): KAGVTQTPRYLIKTRGQQVTLSCSPISGHRSVSWYQQTPGQGLQFLFEYFSETQRNKGNFPGRFSGRQFSNSRSEMNVSTLELGDSALYLCASSATGLAASNEQFFGPGTRLTVL.

As for this clone: This likely reflects a read error, since a far larger clone is one base away. The chain joins TRBV2 to TRBJ2-2; 12 positions match TRBD2. CDR1 is SNHLY, CDR2 FYNNEI, per germline. There are 15 residues in the CDR3. The CDR3 nucleotides are TGTGCCGGCAGTGGACTAGCGGGACCCACCGGGGAGCTGTTTTTT. Its translation is CAGSGLAGPTGELFF.

The chain links TRBV7-2 to TRBJ2-7, with 11 positions matching TRBD2. Germline trimming cut 0 bases from V and 4 bases from J; bases unmatched to any gene: 2. Germline-derived CDR1 and CDR2 are SGHTA and FQGNSA. The CDR3 is 15 amino acids. This CDR3 is CASSLATSGSYEQYF. Written as DNA, the CDR3 is TGTGCCAGCAGCTTAGCTACTAGCGGGAGTTACGAGCAGTACTTC. The full variable domain, completed using reference TRBV7-2 and TRBJ2-7, is GAGVSQSPSNKVTEKGKDVELRCDPISGHTALYWYRQSLGQGLEFLIYFQGNSAPDKSGLPSDRFSAERTGGSVSTLTIQRTQQEDSAVYLCASSLATSGSYEQYFGPGTRLTVT.

The sample holds a few counts of this clone. This sequence joins TRBV19 and TRBJ2-7; D unclear. Germline V gene lookup returns CDR1 LNHDA and CDR2 SQIVND (reference sequence). The V end was cut by 7 bases, the J end by 0 bases, with 10 bases between. CDR3 length equals 13 residues. CDR3 nucleotide sequence: TGTGCCAGTAAAGGCCCACTCTCCTACGAGCAGTACTTC. As protein: CASKGPLSYEQYF.

The chain links TRBV5-1 to TRBJ2-1, with 7 positions matching TRBD2. This CDR3 contains 15 residues. Germline CDR1 is SGHRS and CDR2 is YFSETQ. V was pared by 0 bases and J by 9 bases, with 9 bases of the junction left unmatched. The CDR3 nucleotides are TGCGCCAGCAGCTTGGAGGTGCGGGGGTCCACTGAGCAGTTCTTC. This gives the protein CASSLEVRGSTEQFF.

The chain couples TRBV7-9 to TRBJ1-5; D unclear. The V and J ends lost 4 bases and 0 bases respectively, with 22 bases between them. CDR3 size: 19 residues. CDR1 is SEHNR and CDR2 is FQNEAQ in the germline V gene (reference sequence). CDR3 sequence reads: CASSCGRIGPLYSNQPQHF. In DNA form, the CDR3 reads TGTGCCAGCAGCTGCGGGCGGATCGGGCCCCTTTATAGCAATCAGCCCCAGCATTTT.

The chain is built from TRBV4-1 and TRBJ1-2, with unresolved D. Germline CDR1 MGHRA, CDR2 YSYEKL. This CDR3 has 11 residues. The ends were cut back, 2 bases at V and 11 bases at J, with 9 bases in the middle. CDR3 nucleotides: TGCGCCAGCAGCCAATCGAGTGTTTACACCTTC. It encodes CASSQSSVYTF.

On this clone: With only one base between it and a far larger clone, this is likely a read error. The CDR3 nucleotides read TGTGCCAGCAGCCCCGGGGAGTTTGCCTCCGAGCAGTGCTTC. It specifies CASSPGEFASEQCF. The V and J genes are TRBV5-6 and TRBJ2-7; D possibly corresponds to TRBD2 (5 bases). Germline lookup yields CDR1 SGHDT and CDR2 YYEEEE. The CDR3 contains 14 residues.

This clone was picked up a small number of times. The V gene is TRBV7-9, the J gene TRBJ2-1; TRBD1 matches at 7 bases. Germline CDR1 and CDR2: SEHNR and FQNEAQ (reference sequence). This CDR3 region has 13 residues. V lost 5 bases and J lost 5; bases outside the gene matches: 3. CDR3 region: CASSAGTDNEQFF. CDR3 nucleotides: TGTGCCAGCAGCGCCGGGACAGACAATGAGCAGTTCTTC. The complete variable domain, with remaining parts taken from reference TRBV7-9 and TRBJ2-1, reads DTGVSQNPRHKITKRGQNVTFRCDPISEHNRLYWYRQTLGQGPEFLTYFQNEAQLEKSRLLSDRFSAERPKGSFSTLEIQRTEQGDSAMYLCASSAGTDNEQFFGPGTRLTVL.

This clone was seen ten or more times. The genes are TRBV5-1 and TRBJ2-5; the match to TRBD2 covers 8 bases. The V gene end was trimmed by 1 base and the J gene end by 4 bases; junction bases not matched to a gene: 9. The germline V gene encodes CDR1 SGHRS and CDR2 YFSETQ. This CDR3 is 16 amino acids long. In DNA, the CDR3 is TGCGCCAGCAGCTTGACTAGCGGACCACGATTAGAGACCCAGTACTTC. Translated: CASSLTSGPRLETQYF.

A remark on this clone: A far larger clone differs by one base, so this is likely a read error. This chain links TRBV6-1 with TRBJ1-2; D might be TRBD1 (5 bases). This CDR3 is 15 amino acids long. Germline values: CDR1 MNHNS, CDR2 SASEGT. This CDR3 is CASTPTDYANYGYIF. CDR3 DNA: TGTGCCAGCACCCCGACAGACTATGCTAACTATGGCTACATCTTC.

This clone appeared a single time. The V and J genes are TRBV9 and TRBJ2-7; TRBD2 matches at 7 bases. Trimming cost V 6 bases and J 0 bases; bases outside gene matches: 9. The CDR3 runs to 15 residues. Germline loops: CDR1 SGDLS, CDR2 YYNGEE. CDR3 in amino acids: CASTAGALPSYEQYF. In nucleotides, the CDR3 is TGTGCCAGCACTGCGGGAGCGTTACCCTCCTACGAGCAGTACTTC.

The rearrangement uses TRBV5-1 and TRBJ1-3; D might be TRBD1 (5 bases). Germline lookup yields CDR1 SGHRS and CDR2 YFSETQ. Trimming took 0 bases from V and 0 from J, leaving 10 bases between them. This CDR3 is 16 amino acids long. CDR3 region: CASSLEGTASGNTIYF. The CDR3 DNA reads TGCGCCAGCAGCTTGGAAGGGACCGCCTCTGGAAACACCATATATTTT. The full variable domain, rest sourced from reference TRBV5-1 and TRBJ1-3, is KAGVTQTPRYLIKTRGQQVTLSCSPISGHRSVSWYQQTPGQGLQFLFEYFSETQRNKGNFPGRFSGRQFSNSRSEMNVSTLELGDSALYLCASSLEGTASGNTIYFGEGSWLTVV.

The chain carries TRBV30 and TRBJ2-3, with 12 bases that match TRBD2. Germline CDR1 reads GTSNPN; CDR2 reads SVGIG (reference sequence). With 3 bases clipped from V and 3 bases from J, the junction kept 4 bases outside the gene matches. The CDR3 is made up of 15 amino acids. The CDR3 region has the DNA TGTGCCTGGAGCCTAGCGGGAGGGTGGACAGATACGCAGTATTTT. As protein: CAWSLAGGWTDTQYF.

This clone was counted between two and nine times. CDR3 sequence reads: CASSPSSHRNEKLFF. CDR3 coding DNA: TGTGCCAGCAGCCCCTCGTCCCATCGGAATGAAAAACTGTTTTTT. The chain couples TRBV7-8 to TRBJ1-4; D unclear. The ends were cut back, 5 bases at V and 5 bases at J, with 15 bases in the middle. Germline V gives CDR1 SGHVS, CDR2 FQNEAQ. The CDR3 covers 15 residues.

Regarding this clone: A far more abundant clone sits one base away, making this likely a read error. Additional DNA sequences in this sample encode the identical CDR3. The chain employs TRBV28 and TRBJ1-4; D possibly corresponds to TRBD1 (5 bases). CDR1 MDHEN and CDR2 SYDVKM come from the germline V gene. The length of the CDR3 is 14 residues. Trimming pared 6 bases from V and 6 bases from J, leaving 14 bases between. CDR3 bases: TGTGCCAGCAGCTTGGGCAGGGTGTATGAAAAACTGTTTTTT. The encoded protein is CASSLGRVYEKLFF.

V is TRBV6-1 and J is TRBJ1-5; perhaps TRBD1 as D (5 bases). The V and J ends lost 6 bases and 4 bases respectively, with 16 bases between them. Germline V gene data show CDR1 as MNHNS and CDR2 as SASEGT. The CDR3 covers 15 residues. The CDR3 nucleotides read TGTGCCAGCAGCACACTGGGGGGACCGAATCAGCCCCAGCATTTT. This sequence encodes CASSTLGGPNQPQHF.

The chain carries TRBV7-3 and TRBJ2-3, with 7 bases that match TRBD2. Germline CDR1 and CDR2: SGHTA and FQGTGA. Losses at the gene ends were 6 bases for V and 5 bases for J; bases not matched to a gene: 8. This CDR3 has 14 residues. CDR3 residues: CASSIGGSKDTQYF. Written as DNA, the CDR3 is TGTGCCAGCAGTATTGGCGGGAGTAAAGATACGCAGTATTTT. The whole variable domain, remainder taken from reference TRBV7-3 and TRBJ2-3, is GAGVSQTPSNKVTEKGKYVELRCDPISGHTALYWYRQSLGQGPEFLIYFQGTGAADDSGLPNDRFFAVRPEGSVSTLKIQRTERGDSAVYLCASSIGGSKDTQYFGPGTRLTVL.

In the case of this clone: A much larger clone lies a single base off, so this may be a read error. The chain employs TRBV10-3 and TRBJ2-3, with a possible D match to TRBD1 (6 bases). The germline V gene has CDR1 ENHRY and CDR2 SYGVKD. This CDR3 spans 17 amino acids. The V end lost 10 bases, the J end lost 0 bases, and 23 bases lay between the germline ends. CDR3 DNA sequence: TGTGCCACCACCCCTAACGGACAGCAAGCTAGCACAGATACGCAGTATTTT. It codes for CATTPNGQQASTDTQYF.

The chain couples TRBV5-5 to TRBJ2-1, with TRBD1 as a possible D gene (7 bases). V was cut by 1 base and J by 4 bases, with 21 bases left in between. Germline CDR1 SGHKS, CDR2 YYEKEE (reference sequence). The CDR3 has 18 amino acids. The CDR3 DNA reads TGTGCCAGCAGCTTGAGAGTAGGGGGCGGGACGGGGTACAATGAGCAGTTCTTC. This gives the protein CASSLRVGGGTGYNEQFF. The full variable domain, rest sourced from reference TRBV5-5 and TRBJ2-1, is DAGVTQSPTHLIKTRGQQVTLRCSPISGHKSVSWYQQVLGQGPQFIFQYYEKEERGRGNFPDRFSARQFPNYSSELNVNALLLGDSALYLCASSLRVGGGTGYNEQFFGPGTRLTVL.

J is TRBJ1-1 and V is TRBV25-1; D is perhaps TRBD1 (5 bases). The CDR3 extends over 15 amino acids. CDR1 and CDR2 (germline): MGHDK, SYGVNS. V was clipped by 4 bases and J by 3 bases, with 15 bases between them. CDR3 region: CASSGVRGRYTEAFF. The CDR3 DNA reads TGTGCCAGCAGTGGTGTGCGGGGGAGATACACTGAAGCTTTCTTT.

This clone has a handful of counts. The chain combines TRBV27 with TRBJ2-7, with D hard to call. Trimming removed 6 bases from V and 3 bases from J, with 24 bases in between. Germline lookup yields CDR1 MNHEY and CDR2 SMNVEV (reference sequence). The CDR3 is made up of 17 amino acids. The CDR3 DNA reads TGTGCCAGCAGAGGATCAGGCTCTTGGTTTTTAGGCTACGAGCAGTACTTC. This gives the protein CASRGSGSWFLGYEQYF.

This clone has a handful of counts. The CDR3 DNA reads as TGCGCCAGCAGCCAAGTGCTAGCAGCGAACACCGGGGAGCTGTTTTTT. Its translation is CASSQVLAANTGELFF. The rearrangement uses TRBV4-1 and TRBJ2-2; TRBD2 might be the D (5 bases). Germline CDR1 reads MGHRA; CDR2 reads YSYEKL. CDR3 length: 16 amino acids. Trimming pared 1 base from V and 0 bases from J, leaving 9 bases between.

The chain is built from TRBV28 and TRBJ1-5; 8 bases align to TRBD1. Germline values: CDR1 MDHEN, CDR2 SYDVKM. This CDR3 has 14 residues. V lost 5 bases to trimming and J lost 5 bases; unmatched junction nucleotides: 5. CDR3 amino acids: CASSQLTGDQPQHF. Written as DNA, the CDR3 is TGTGCCAGCAGTCAACTGACAGGGGATCAGCCCCAGCATTTT.